The rows below give T cell receptor beta chains drawn from one sample of a study of blood T cell repertoires in COVID-19. Assay: immunoSEQ multiplex PCR; the TCRdb copy retains only in-frame clones and omits some. Of over 250,000 clones in the sample, 65% to 90% were seen once. Sequencing was carried out using peripheral blood. These receptors were collected from a human donor in a cohort sampled during active COVID-19. The CDR3 runs from the conserved cysteine through the conserved F or W. The order of the fields is D gene, V gene, clone size, J gene, CDR3 DNA, CDR3 protein. A D gene is named only where the DNA matches it firmly. Size tells how often a clone was seen (once, few, many) or the class of an expanded clone, and some rows leave it out.

D gene: -
V gene: TRBV6-5
clone size: -
J gene: TRBJ2-3
CDR3 DNA: TGTGCCAGCATCGACGGGGGTCTTAGCACAGATACGCAGTATTTT
CDR3 protein: CASIDGGLSTDTQYF

D gene: TRBD1
V gene: TRBV5-4
clone size: once
J gene: TRBJ2-7
CDR3 DNA: TGTGCCAGCAGCTTTGCCGGGACAGGGGCTTACGAGCAGTACTTC
CDR3 protein: CASSFAGTGAYEQYF

D gene: TRBD2
V gene: TRBV5-1
clone size: -
J gene: TRBJ2-7
CDR3 DNA: TGCGCCAGCAGCTTGCCAGCGGGAGGATACGAGCAGTACTTC
CDR3 protein: CASSLPAGGYEQYF

D gene: -
V gene: TRBV28
clone size: -
J gene: TRBJ1-5
CDR3 DNA: TGTGCCAGCAGTCATGTTAGCAATCAGCCCCAGCATTTT
CDR3 protein: CASSHVSNQPQHF

D gene: -
V gene: TRBV25-1
clone size: -
J gene: TRBJ1-3
CDR3 DNA: TGTGCCAGCCTCAACAGTCCTGGAAACACCATATATTTT
CDR3 protein: CASLNSPGNTIYF

D gene: TRBD2
V gene: TRBV7-2
clone size: -
J gene: TRBJ2-3
CDR3 DNA: TGTGCCAGCAGCTTAAACGGGAGGGCGGCAGATACGCAGTATTTT
CDR3 protein: CASSLNGRAADTQYF

D gene: -
V gene: TRBV4-1
clone size: -
J gene: TRBJ2-1
CDR3 DNA: TGCGCCAGCAGGGACTTTCAGAGCTCCTACAATGAGCAGTTCTTC
CDR3 protein: CASRDFQSSYNEQFF

D gene: -
V gene: TRBV19
clone size: -
J gene: TRBJ1-1
CDR3 DNA: TGTGCCAGTAGTCTAGGGGCTGTGAACACTGAAGCTTTCTTT
CDR3 protein: CASSLGAVNTEAFF

D gene: -
V gene: TRBV12-3/TRBV12-4
clone size: many
J gene: TRBJ1-2
CDR3 DNA: TGTGCCAGCAGTTTCAGGGGTGGCTACACCTTC
CDR3 protein: CASSFRGGYTF

D gene: -
V gene: TRBV7-8
clone size: -
J gene: TRBJ2-1
CDR3 DNA: TGTGCCAGCAGCTTAAACGGTCTCGAAGTCGATGAGCAGTTCTTC
CDR3 protein: CASSLNGLEVDEQFF

D gene: -
V gene: TRBV7-2
clone size: -
J gene: TRBJ1-5
CDR3 DNA: TGTGCCAGCTCCGGACAGCCCAGTCAGCCCCAGCATTTT
CDR3 protein: CASSGQPSQPQHF

D gene: -
V gene: TRBV19
clone size: -
J gene: TRBJ1-6
CDR3 DNA: TGTGCCAGTAGTTCATGGGACATACTCTCGTCACCCCTCCACTTT
CDR3 protein: CASSSWDILSSPLHF

D gene: -
V gene: TRBV2
clone size: -
J gene: TRBJ2-1
CDR3 DNA: TGTGCCAGCAGTGGTCGAGCTGAGCAGTTCTTC
CDR3 protein: CASSGRAEQFF

D gene: -
V gene: TRBV27
clone size: -
J gene: TRBJ2-1
CDR3 DNA: TGTGCCAGCAGTTTAAAAGGGAGCTCCTACAATGAGCAGTTCTTC
CDR3 protein: CASSLKGSSYNEQFF

D gene: TRBD2
V gene: TRBV4-3
clone size: -
J gene: TRBJ2-1
CDR3 DNA: TGCGCCGCCCCGACTAGCGGGACCTATGAGCAGTTCTTC
CDR3 protein: CAAPTSGTYEQFF

D gene: -
V gene: TRBV15
clone size: -
J gene: TRBJ2-1
CDR3 DNA: TGTGCCACCAGCAGAGAAGCCCGGAGGGGAATCCCCTACAATGAGCAGTTCTTC
CDR3 protein: CATSREARRGIPYNEQFF

D gene: -
V gene: TRBV21-1
clone size: -
J gene: TRBJ2-3
CDR3 DNA: TGTGCCAGCAGCAAAACCGGACAGCTCCAGGTTCCAGATACGCAGTATTTT
CDR3 protein: CASSKTGQLQVPDTQYF

D gene: -
V gene: TRBV28
clone size: -
J gene: TRBJ1-4
CDR3 DNA: TGTGCCAGCAACACCGGACAGAATGAAAAACTGTTTTTT
CDR3 protein: CASNTGQNEKLFF

D gene: TRBD2
V gene: TRBV4-2
clone size: -
J gene: TRBJ2-3
CDR3 DNA: TGTGCCAGCAGCCAAGGGTGGGAGGGGTCAGATACGCAGTATTTT
CDR3 protein: CASSQGWEGSDTQYF

D gene: -
V gene: TRBV3-1/TRBV3-2
clone size: -
J gene: TRBJ2-2
CDR3 DNA: TGTGCCAGCAGCCAAGAGTTCTTAGCGTTCGCGGGGGAGCTGTTTTTT
CDR3 protein: CASSQEFLAFAGELFF

D gene: -
V gene: TRBV21-1
clone size: -
J gene: TRBJ2-1
CDR3 DNA: TGTGCCAGCAGCAGAGTCCCGGCAGCGGGCGTCTCCTACAATGAGCAGTTCTTC
CDR3 protein: CASSRVPAAGVSYNEQFF

D gene: -
V gene: TRBV18
clone size: -
J gene: TRBJ2-1
CDR3 DNA: TGTGCCAGCTCACCACCTGGGTCAGCGGCCACACATGAGCAGTTCTTC
CDR3 protein: CASSPPGSAATHEQFF

D gene: TRBD2
V gene: TRBV7-2
clone size: -
J gene: TRBJ2-7
CDR3 DNA: TGTGCCAGCAGACCTAGCGGGAGTTCTTACGAGCAGTACTTC
CDR3 protein: CASRPSGSSYEQYF

D gene: -
V gene: TRBV2
clone size: -
J gene: TRBJ1-6
CDR3 DNA: TGTGCCAGCCGCACAGCTGAGGGTTCACCCCTCCACTTT
CDR3 protein: CASRTAEGSPLHF

D gene: TRBD2
V gene: TRBV3-1/TRBV3-2
clone size: -
J gene: TRBJ2-7
CDR3 DNA: TGTGCCAGCAGCCAAGGTCACAGGGTTGGACTAGCGGGTGCCGAGCAGTACTTC
CDR3 protein: CASSQGHRVGLAGAEQYF

D gene: -
V gene: TRBV12-3/TRBV12-4
clone size: -
J gene: TRBJ1-1
CDR3 DNA: TGTGCCAGCAGTACAGGGTCGGGTGAAGCTTTCTTT
CDR3 protein: CASSTGSGEAFF

D gene: TRBD2
V gene: TRBV23-1
clone size: once
J gene: TRBJ2-7
CDR3 DNA: TGCGCCAGCACTCCCCCGCGGGAGGGCGATTCCTACGAGCAGTACTTC
CDR3 protein: CASTPPREGDSYEQYF

D gene: -
V gene: TRBV28
clone size: -
J gene: TRBJ1-5
CDR3 DNA: TGTGCCAGCATCAGGGCGGTAGGAGAGCCCCAGCATTTT
CDR3 protein: CASIRAVGEPQHF

D gene: TRBD1
V gene: TRBV24-1
clone size: -
J gene: TRBJ1-4
CDR3 DNA: TGTGCCACCAGGCCCGGGACAGGGGGCCCTGAAAAACTGTTTTTT
CDR3 protein: CATRPGTGGPEKLFF

D gene: TRBD2
V gene: TRBV29-1
clone size: many
J gene: TRBJ2-3
CDR3 DNA: TGCAGCGTTGGAGGTGAGGGAGGGGTGTGGACAGATACGCAGTATTTT
CDR3 protein: CSVGGEGGVWTDTQYF

D gene: -
V gene: TRBV7-6
clone size: -
J gene: TRBJ1-6
CDR3 DNA: TGTGCCAGCAGCTTAGCGGAGGGAACAGAGGGCTCACCCCTCCACTTT
CDR3 protein: CASSLAEGTEGSPLHF

D gene: -
V gene: TRBV6-6
clone size: -
J gene: TRBJ2-7
CDR3 DNA: TGTGCCAGCAGGCCTTGGGGGGCCTACGAGCAGTACTTC
CDR3 protein: CASRPWGAYEQYF

D gene: -
V gene: TRBV6-5
clone size: few
J gene: TRBJ2-7
CDR3 DNA: TGTGCCAGCAGCCAAAAGGTTAGCGGAAGAAACGAGCAGTACTTC
CDR3 protein: CASSQKVSGRNEQYF

D gene: -
V gene: TRBV4-3
clone size: -
J gene: TRBJ2-3
CDR3 DNA: TGCGCCAGCAGCCAAGTAGCCCCCGGTACGCAGTATTTT
CDR3 protein: CASSQVAPGTQYF

D gene: -
V gene: TRBV11-2
clone size: -
J gene: TRBJ2-7
CDR3 DNA: TGTGCCAGCAGCCCCCCGAACTTTTACTCCTACGAGCAGTACTTC
CDR3 protein: CASSPPNFYSYEQYF

D gene: -
V gene: TRBV15
clone size: once
J gene: TRBJ2-1
CDR3 DNA: TGTGCCACCAGCAGCACCTACAGGGTGCATGAGCAGTTCTTC
CDR3 protein: CATSSTYRVHEQFF

D gene: TRBD1
V gene: TRBV5-1
clone size: -
J gene: TRBJ2-7
CDR3 DNA: TGCGCCAGCAGCTTCTTGACCCGGGACAGGCGAGGTTACGAGCAGTACTTC
CDR3 protein: CASSFLTRDRRGYEQYF

D gene: -
V gene: TRBV5-1
clone size: -
J gene: TRBJ1-1
CDR3 DNA: TGCGCCACCTCGCCCTTAAAGGGGGTAGGGACTGAAGCTTTCTTT
CDR3 protein: CATSPLKGVGTEAFF

D gene: TRBD2
V gene: TRBV19
clone size: -
J gene: TRBJ2-3
CDR3 DNA: TGTGCCAGTAGTATAGATCTGGTAGCGGGAGGGCCCACAGATACGCAGTATTTT
CDR3 protein: CASSIDLVAGGPTDTQYF

D gene: TRBD2
V gene: TRBV18
clone size: -
J gene: TRBJ2-1
CDR3 DNA: TGTGCCAGCTCACCCAGGACTAGCCGCAATGAGCAGTTCTTC
CDR3 protein: CASSPRTSRNEQFF

D gene: TRBD2
V gene: TRBV18
clone size: -
J gene: TRBJ2-1
CDR3 DNA: TGTGCCAGCTCGTACACTAGCGGCTCGTACAATGAGCAGTTCTTC
CDR3 protein: CASSYTSGSYNEQFF

D gene: TRBD2
V gene: TRBV5-4
clone size: -
J gene: TRBJ2-5
CDR3 DNA: TGTGCCAGCAGCTTCAAACTAGCGGGTCAAGAGACCCAGTACTTC
CDR3 protein: CASSFKLAGQETQYF

D gene: -
V gene: TRBV28
clone size: -
J gene: TRBJ2-2
CDR3 DNA: TGTGCCAGCAGTCCCCCCTTAGGAGCCGGATTGACCGGGGAGCTGTTTTTT
CDR3 protein: CASSPPLGAGLTGELFF

D gene: TRBD1
V gene: TRBV19
clone size: -
J gene: TRBJ2-1
CDR3 DNA: TGTGCCAGTAGTATGCAGGGGGCCCTTGTTTACAATGAGCAGTTCTTC
CDR3 protein: CASSMQGALVYNEQFF

D gene: TRBD2
V gene: TRBV29-1
clone size: once
J gene: TRBJ2-5
CDR3 DNA: TGCAGCGTTGAAGGCGGGAGGGGGCAGACCCAGTACTTC
CDR3 protein: CSVEGGRGQTQYF

D gene: -
V gene: TRBV7-9
clone size: -
J gene: TRBJ1-4
CDR3 DNA: TGTGCCAGCAGCTCCGTCGAAAAACTGTTTTTT
CDR3 protein: CASSSVEKLFF

D gene: -
V gene: TRBV29-1
clone size: -
J gene: TRBJ1-4
CDR3 DNA: TGCAGCGTCTACAGGGCCATCGATGAAAAACTGTTTTTT
CDR3 protein: CSVYRAIDEKLFF

D gene: TRBD1
V gene: TRBV18
clone size: once
J gene: TRBJ2-1
CDR3 DNA: TGTGCCAGCTCACCACCAAGTAGGGGGCATCCGTTCTTC
CDR3 protein: CASSPPSRGHPFF

D gene: TRBD1
V gene: TRBV13
clone size: -
J gene: TRBJ1-2
CDR3 DNA: TGTGCCAGCAGCTCCCAATATGACCTGGTGGGACAGGGAATTCGCGATGGCTACACCTTC
CDR3 protein: CASSSQYDLVGQGIRDGYTF

D gene: TRBD2
V gene: TRBV7-2
clone size: -
J gene: TRBJ2-5
CDR3 DNA: TGTGCCAGCAGCCTCTTGGGGGGGACTAGCGGGAGGAGCGAGACCCAGTACTTC
CDR3 protein: CASSLLGGTSGRSETQYF